These 32 T cell receptor beta chains came from one sample sequenced in a study of identical twins. TCRdb itself ran the 5' RACE reads through MiXCR, one entry per CDR3 protein. This sample carries 400,000 to 600,000 distinct CDR3 sequences, approximately 20% of them seen once, and the ten largest clones take about 0.5%. The sample was also reused in another study, on yellow fever vaccine responses in identical twins.

Source material: CD4+ T cells sorted from blood. Receptors were obtained from a woman younger than 30 in good health.

The chain couples TRBV28 to TRBJ2-5; TRBD1 is a possible D gene (7 bases). Trimming shortened V by 8 bases and J by 1 base, and 20 bases separated the two germline ends. CDR3 size: 16 residues. Germline V gene data show CDR1 as MDHEN and CDR2 as SYDVKM. This CDR3 reads CASSVRGTDSQETQYF. The CDR3 region has the DNA TGTGCCAGCTCAGTTCGGGGGACAGACTCCCAAGAGACCCAGTACTTC. Drawing the rest from reference TRBV28 and TRBJ2-5, the complete variable domain is DVKVTQSSRYLVKRTGEKVFLECVQDMDHENMFWYRQDPGLGLRLIYFSYDVKMKEKGDIPEGYSVSREKKERFSLILESASTNQTSMYLCASSVRGTDSQETQYFGPGTRLLVL.

The V call is TRBV5-1, the J call TRBJ2-1; unclear D gene. Trimming cost V 4 bases and J 10 bases, with 12 bases left between them. This CDR3 has 12 amino acids. Germline V CDR1 and CDR2: SGHRS, YFSETQ. The DNA for the CDR3 is TGCGCCAGCAGCCCAGACGTGGAGGAGCAGTTCTTC. This encodes CASSPDVEEQFF.

This clonotype was detected a few times. The V call is TRBV20-1, the J call TRBJ2-1, with D possibly TRBD2 on 6 matching bases. The CDR3 runs 15 residues. V gave up 4 bases and J gave up 6 bases, with 19 bases separating them. In germline, CDR1 is DFQATT, CDR2 SNEGSKA (reference sequence). The CDR3 DNA reads as TGCAGTGCTAAAATACTAGCTACTATCCCCAATGAGCAGTTCTTC. Its translation: CSAKILATIPNEQFF.

V and J are TRBV6-1 and TRBJ2-6, with D perhaps matching TRBD1 (6 bases). CDR1 is MNHNS, CDR2 SASEGT, per germline. The CDR3 extends over 14 amino acids. The V gene lost 11 bases and the J gene lost 4 bases, with 15 bases spanning the gap. CDR3 region: CAAGTGWGANVLTF. The CDR3 DNA is TGTGCCGCCGGCACAGGGTGGGGGGCCAACGTCCTGACTTTC.

The J gene is TRBJ2-1, the V gene TRBV12-5, with D uncertain. V dropped 3 bases and J dropped 8 bases, with 8 bases sitting between them. CDR1 LGHNT and CDR2 FRNRAP come from the germline V gene. This CDR3 comprises 12 residues. CDR3 in DNA: TGTGCTAGTGGTTTTTGGGGTGATGAGCAGTTCTTC. Translated: CASGFWGDEQFF.

This clonotype was recorded a few times. This chain connects TRBV15 to TRBJ2-1; 9 bases are a match to TRBD1. Germline lookup yields CDR1 LNHNV and CDR2 YYDKDF (reference sequence). V shed 0 bases and J 0 bases; nucleotides not matched to a gene: 9. The CDR3 is 19 amino acids. The CDR3 protein is CATSRDTGGGISSYNEQFF. In DNA form, the CDR3 reads TGTGCCACCAGCAGAGATACAGGGGGCGGGATCAGCTCCTACAATGAGCAGTTCTTC.

The chain couples TRBV28 to TRBJ2-2; D remains ambiguous. The CDR3 extends over 14 amino acids. Germline V gene sequence: CDR1 MDHEN, CDR2 SYDVKM. Trimming removed 6 bases from V and 7 bases from J, with 15 bases in between. CDR3 sequence reads: CASSFGHHCGELFF. CDR3 nucleotide sequence: TGTGCCAGCAGCTTTGGGCACCACTGCGGGGAGCTGTTTTTT.

This clonotype was counted at least ten times. The chain recombines TRBV20-1 with TRBJ2-3; maybe TRBD1 (5 bases). CDR1 is DFQATT and CDR2 is SNEGSKA in the germline V gene (reference sequence). The CDR3 is made up of 14 amino acids. V was clipped by 0 bases and J by 4 bases, with 11 bases between them. CDR3 DNA: TGCAGTGCTAGAGATCGGCAAGGGGCAGATACGCAGTATTTT. Amino acid sequence: CSARDRQGADTQYF.

There are a few counts of this clonotype. The V and J genes are TRBV27 and TRBJ2-5; no reliable D call. This CDR3 is built from 13 residues. Germline CDR1 reads MNHEY; CDR2 reads SMNVEV (reference sequence). Trimming took off 1 base at V and 5 bases at J, with 8 bases between the two ends. CDR3 sequence: CASSLWGSETQYF. The CDR3 DNA is TGTGCCAGCAGTTTATGGGGTTCGGAGACCCAGTACTTC.

The rearrangement joins TRBV18 to TRBJ2-3; D unresolved. The J call may be incorrect, as the DNA end agrees better with TRBJ1-5. Germline V lookup: CDR1 KGHSH, CDR2 LQKENI. This CDR3 is 13 amino acids long. CDR3 in DNA: TGTGCCAGCTCACCACGGGTCACAGATACGCAGCATTTT. This translates into CASSPRVTDTQHF.

This clonotype came up a few times. This chain joins TRBV7-7 and TRBJ2-7; TRBD2 might be the D (6 bases). V shed 8 bases and J shed 0 bases, with 14 bases lying between them. The germline gives CDR1 SSHAT, CDR2 FNYEAQ (reference sequence). The CDR3 covers 14 residues. In DNA, the CDR3 is TGTGCCAGCTTAGCGGTGACCCACTCCTACGAGCAGTACTTC. Amino acid sequence: CASLAVTHSYEQYF.

This rearrangement joins TRBV5-1 to TRBJ1-2, with D unresolved. The CDR3 totals 16 residues. Germline-derived CDR1 and CDR2 are SGHRS and YFSETQ. The V gene lost 1 base and the J gene lost 2 bases, with 15 bases spanning the gap. CDR3 sequence: CASSLTHGPTNYGYTF. DNA of the CDR3: TGCGCCAGCAGCTTGACTCACGGACCGACCAACTATGGCTACACCTTC.

The CDR3 reads CSARDTIEQYF. The CDR3 DNA reads as TGCAGTGCTAGAGATACGATCGAGCAGTACTTC. V and J are TRBV20-1 and TRBJ2-7; D call uncertain. CDR3 length: 11 amino acids. The ends were cut back, 0 bases at V and 6 bases at J, with 6 bases in the middle. Per the germline V gene, CDR1 is DFQATT and CDR2 is SNEGSKA (reference sequence).

The CDR3 DNA sequence: TGCAGTGCTAGAGATATTGGCAGGGGCTCATACAATGAGCAGTTCTTC. Translating it yields CSARDIGRGSYNEQFF. The chain has TRBV20-1 and TRBJ2-1, with D perhaps matching TRBD1 (6 bases). From germline, CDR1 is DFQATT and CDR2 SNEGSKA (reference sequence). This CDR3 comprises 16 residues. Trimming pared 0 bases from V and 4 bases from J, leaving 16 bases between.

This clonotype was observed a handful of times. This rearrangement joins TRBV7-9 to TRBJ2-1; D is uncertain. The CDR3 has 15 amino acids. The germline CDR1 and CDR2 sequences are SEHNR and FQNEAQ (reference sequence). V dropped 5 bases and J dropped 2 bases, with 13 bases sitting between them. CDR3 sequence: CASSLHTSPYNEQFF. The DNA of the CDR3 is TGTGCCAGCAGCCTCCACACATCACCCTACAATGAGCAGTTCTTC.

The chain links TRBV20-1 to TRBJ1-4; tentative D call: TRBD1 (6 bases). CDR3 length: 14 amino acids. The V end lost 6 bases, the J end lost 6 bases, and 17 bases lay between the germline ends. The V gene's germline CDR1 is DFQATT and CDR2 SNEGSKA (reference sequence). CDR3 in DNA: TGCAGTGCCCCTGTAGGGGGGGGGTATGAAAAACTGTTTTTT. Translated, it gives CSAPVGGGYEKLFF.

Here the CDR3 DNA reads TGTGCCAGCATCTCCCAGGGCATTCGGACAGATACGCAGTATTTT. It translates to CASISQGIRTDTQYF. The rearrangement joins TRBV12-3 or TRBV12-4 to TRBJ2-3; the D gene is possibly TRBD1 (5 bases). This CDR3 is built from 15 residues. V lost 7 bases to trimming and J lost 3 bases, with 17 bases between them.

V gene TRBV7-9 combines with J gene TRBJ2-1; 8 nucleotides match TRBD2. In germline, CDR1 is SEHNR, CDR2 FQNEAQ (reference sequence). V lost 3 bases, J lost 3 bases, and 10 bases stayed unmatched. The length of the CDR3 is 17 residues. The CDR3 DNA reads TGTGCCAGCAGCTTTTCCCAGGGAACTAGCGGCTACAATGAGCAGTTCTTC. Protein: CASSFSQGTSGYNEQFF.

The J gene is TRBJ2-7, the V gene TRBV5-1; the D gene is possibly TRBD1 (6 bases). V was pared by 4 bases and J by 0 bases, with 11 bases between. Germline values: CDR1 SGHRS, CDR2 YFSETQ. The CDR3 sequence is 14 residues long. CDR3 DNA: TGCGCCAGCAGCCAGGACAGTGTCTCCTACGAGCAGTACGTC. It translates to CASSQDSVSYEQYV.

This clonotype was picked up a small number of times. V and J are TRBV18 and TRBJ1-5; TRBD1 aligns across 11 bases. The CDR3 contains 18 residues. CDR1 is KGHSH and CDR2 is LQKENI in the germline V gene. Trimming took 3 bases from V and 1 from J; bases not matched to a gene: 8. The CDR3, as DNA: TGTGCCAGCTCACCGACCGGGACAGGGGGATTGAGCAATCAGCCCCAGCATTTT. Translation gives CASSPTGTGGLSNQPQHF. The full variable domain, in which reference TRBV18 and TRBJ1-5 provide the parts outside the CDR3, is NAGVMQNPRHLVRRRGQEARLRCSPMKGHSHVYWYRQLPEEGLKFMVYLQKENIIDESGMPKERFSAEFPKEGPSILRIQQVVRGDSAAYFCASSPTGTGGLSNQPQHFGDGTRLSIL.

CDR3 DNA sequence: TGTGCCAGCAGTGGCCAGGGGGTGGCTAATGAAAAACTGTTTTTT. The encoded protein is CASSGQGVANEKLFF. The chain carries TRBV27 and TRBJ1-4; 7 bases are a match to TRBD1. J gave up 3 bases and V 5 bases, and 6 bases lay outside the gene matches. Germline CDR1 MNHEY, CDR2 SMNVEV (reference sequence). The CDR3 totals 15 residues.

This chain uses TRBV9 with TRBJ2-5; D remains ambiguous. V was cut by 3 bases and J by 0 bases, with 3 bases left in between. From germline, CDR1 is SGDLS and CDR2 YYNGEE. This CDR3 has 12 amino acids. The CDR3 DNA reads as TGTGCCAGCAGCGGGCACCAAGAGACCCAGTACTTC. It codes for CASSGHQETQYF.

This clonotype was detected only a few times. The genes are TRBV24-1 and TRBJ2-2, with TRBD1 as a possible D gene (5 bases). V lost 4 bases and J lost 4, with 9 bases in between. Germline values: CDR1 KGHDR, CDR2 SFDVKD. The length of the CDR3 is 14 residues. The CDR3 nucleotides read TGTGCCACCAGTGAATCAGGGTCCACCGGGGAGCTGTTTTTT. It translates to CATSESGSTGELFF.

The V gene is TRBV12-3 or TRBV12-4, the J gene TRBJ1-1, with D unresolved. V lost 7 bases to trimming and J lost 10 bases, with 13 bases between them. The CDR3 runs to 11 residues. The CDR3 DNA is TGTGCCAGCAAAGGACGGGCGGGAGCTTTCTTT. Translation gives CASKGRAGAFF.

This clonotype was seen a handful of times. The chain is built from TRBV24-1 and TRBJ2-2; 11 bases match TRBD2. Germline loops: CDR1 KGHDR, CDR2 SFDVKD. V lost 5 bases, J lost 5 bases, and 9 bases stayed unmatched. The CDR3 is 17 residues long. DNA for the CDR3: TGTGCCACCAGTGCTTGGGGACTAGCGGAGTTTACCGGGGAGCTGTTTTTT. This encodes CATSAWGLAEFTGELFF.

This chain links TRBV7-8 with TRBJ1-1; D ambiguous. Germline V gene lookup returns CDR1 SGHVS and CDR2 FQNEAQ. CDR3 length equals 16 residues. V gave up 1 base and J gave up 2 bases, with 14 bases separating them. CDR3: CASSLGQKTRNTEAFF. CDR3 coding DNA: TGTGCCAGCAGCTTAGGGCAGAAGACCCGTAACACTGAAGCTTTCTTT.

This clonotype was seen a handful of times. The rearrangement joins TRBV12-3 or TRBV12-4 to TRBJ2-7; 10 bases align to TRBD1. Trimming cost V 6 bases and J 5 bases; bases outside gene matches: 10. The CDR3 runs to 15 residues. CDR3 sequence reads: CASRRPGQGTNEQYF. The CDR3 DNA reads TGTGCCAGCAGACGTCCGGGACAGGGGACCAACGAGCAGTACTTC.

This clonotype was recorded a few times. The V call is TRBV10-3, the J call TRBJ2-3; D unclear. Trimming pared 6 bases from V and 6 bases from J, leaving 16 bases between. This CDR3 comprises 14 residues. Germline V gene data show CDR1 as ENHRY and CDR2 as SYGVKD. The CDR3 is CAIRAGFMDDTQYF. DNA for the CDR3: TGTGCCATCAGAGCCGGGTTCATGGATGATACGCAGTATTTT.

The chain joins TRBV20-1 to TRBJ2-7, with TRBD2 matching over 13 bases. Germline CDR1 reads DFQATT; CDR2 reads SNEGSKA (reference sequence). The junction had 3 bases not matched to a gene; V was cut back by 5 bases and J by 2 bases. The CDR3 loop spans 14 amino acids. CDR3 amino acids: CSASGTSGTYEQYF. CDR3 DNA: TGCAGTGCTTCCGGGACTAGCGGGACCTACGAGCAGTACTTC.

J is TRBJ2-2 and V is TRBV7-2, with D possibly TRBD2 on 5 matching bases. Germline V CDR1 and CDR2: SGHTA, FQGNSA. V lost 6 bases to trimming and J lost 6 bases, with 23 bases between them. The length of the CDR3 is 17 residues. CDR3 sequence: CASSLSPSSAGAGELFF. CDR3 DNA: TGTGCCAGCAGTCTATCCCCTAGCAGCGCGGGCGCCGGGGAGCTGTTTTTT.

This clonotype showed up just a few times. J is TRBJ2-4 and V is TRBV5-5; D is undetermined. This CDR3 contains 16 residues. V was pared by 2 bases and J by 3 bases, with 15 bases between. Germline V gives CDR1 SGHKS, CDR2 YYEKEE (reference sequence). The DNA for the CDR3 is TGTGCCAGCAGCTTTGTATTAAGATCCGTCAAAAACATTCAGTACTTC. This translates into CASSFVLRSVKNIQYF.

This clonotype has a handful of counts. V and J are TRBV20-1 and TRBJ2-3, with D hard to call. The CDR3 loop spans 14 amino acids. The V and J ends lost 4 bases and 6 bases respectively, with 17 bases between them. The germline gives CDR1 DFQATT, CDR2 SNEGSKA (reference sequence). The CDR3: CSATEAVAGDTQYF. In DNA, the CDR3 is TGCAGTGCTACTGAAGCCGTAGCTGGTGATACGCAGTATTTT.